This T cell receptor beta chain was identified in a study of blood T cell repertoires in COVID-19. Study summary: There were acute and convalescent COVID-19 samples, and they came from the United States, Italy and Spain. In each case, the material was cDNA or gDNA derived from T cells, B-cell-depleted T cells, or PBMCs.

This CDR3 contains 13 residues. The V segment lost 3 bases and the J segment 6 bases; nucleotides outside the gene matches: 7. CDR1 and CDR2 from the germline V gene are SQVTM and ANQGSEA. This clone appeared a single time. TCRdb's copy holds only in-frame clones and misses some; the assay was immunoSEQ multiplex PCR. The sample consists of tens of thousands of clones, around 80% of them appearing once. This TCR was sampled from a woman of 80 years or more with acute or convalescent COVID-19. V gene TRBV29-1 combines with J gene TRBJ2-7, with 8 bases aligning to TRBD1. The sequenced sample consisted of peripheral blood. The CDR3 DNA reads as TGCAGCGTTGAGGGACAGGTGGGAAGCGAGCAGTACTTC. Encoded protein: CSVEGQVGSEQYF.